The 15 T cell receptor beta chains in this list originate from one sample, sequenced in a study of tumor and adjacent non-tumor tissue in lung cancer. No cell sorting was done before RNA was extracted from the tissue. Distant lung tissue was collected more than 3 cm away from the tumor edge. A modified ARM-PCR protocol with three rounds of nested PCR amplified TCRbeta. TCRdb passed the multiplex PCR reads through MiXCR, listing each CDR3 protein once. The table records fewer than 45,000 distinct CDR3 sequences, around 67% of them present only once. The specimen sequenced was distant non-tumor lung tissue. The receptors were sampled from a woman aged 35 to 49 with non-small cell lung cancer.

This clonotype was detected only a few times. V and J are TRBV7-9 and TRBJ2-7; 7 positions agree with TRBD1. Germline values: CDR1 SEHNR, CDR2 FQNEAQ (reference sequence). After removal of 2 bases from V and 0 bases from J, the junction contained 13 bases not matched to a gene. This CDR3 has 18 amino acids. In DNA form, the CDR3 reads TGTGCCAGCAGCTTAAACAGGGGAACGGCTCGGGGCTCCTACGAGCAGTACTTC. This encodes CASSLNRGTARGSYEQYF.

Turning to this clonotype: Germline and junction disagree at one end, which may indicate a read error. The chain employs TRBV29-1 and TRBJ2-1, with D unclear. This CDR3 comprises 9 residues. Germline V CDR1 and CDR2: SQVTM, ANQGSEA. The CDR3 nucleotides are TGCGGCGCCGGCTATGAGCAGTCCTTC. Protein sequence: CGAGYEQSF.

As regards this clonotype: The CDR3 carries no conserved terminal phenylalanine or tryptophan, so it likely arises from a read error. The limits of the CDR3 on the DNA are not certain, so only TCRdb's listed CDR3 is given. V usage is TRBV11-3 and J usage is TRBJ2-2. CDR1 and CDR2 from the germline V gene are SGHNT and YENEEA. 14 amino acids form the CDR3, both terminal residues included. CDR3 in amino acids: CASSPRGNTGEQFS.

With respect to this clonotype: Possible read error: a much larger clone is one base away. CDR3 protein: CASENSQGQGETQYF. The CDR3 coding sequence is TGTGCCAGCGAAAATTCTCAAGGGCAGGGGGAGACCCAGTACTTC. This chain uses TRBV28 with TRBJ2-5, with a tentative D call TRBD1 (6 bases). Germline V lookup: CDR1 MDHEN, CDR2 SYDVKM. V was clipped by 8 bases and J by 5 bases, with 21 bases between them. This CDR3 spans 15 amino acids.

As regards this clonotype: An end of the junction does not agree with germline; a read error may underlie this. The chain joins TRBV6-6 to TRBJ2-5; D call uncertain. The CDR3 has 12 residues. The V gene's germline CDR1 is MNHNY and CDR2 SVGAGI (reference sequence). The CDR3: CACSQPTETQYF. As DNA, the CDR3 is TGTGCCTGCAGCCAGCCGACGGAGACCCAGTACTTC.

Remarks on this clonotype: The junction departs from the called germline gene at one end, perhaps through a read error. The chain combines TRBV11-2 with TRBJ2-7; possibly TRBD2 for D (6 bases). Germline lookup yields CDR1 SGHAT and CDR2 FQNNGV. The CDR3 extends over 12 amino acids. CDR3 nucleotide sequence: TGTGCCAGCAGTTCGGACTATTACGAGCGGTGCTTC. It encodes CASSSDYYERCF.

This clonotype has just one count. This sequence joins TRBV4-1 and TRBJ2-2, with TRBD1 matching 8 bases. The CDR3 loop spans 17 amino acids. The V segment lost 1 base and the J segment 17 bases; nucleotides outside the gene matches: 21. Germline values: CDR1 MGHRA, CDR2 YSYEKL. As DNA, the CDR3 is TGCGCCAGCAGCCAAGCCGGAGGACAGGGAAACACCGGGGAGCCATTTTTT. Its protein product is CASSQAGGQGNTGEPFF.

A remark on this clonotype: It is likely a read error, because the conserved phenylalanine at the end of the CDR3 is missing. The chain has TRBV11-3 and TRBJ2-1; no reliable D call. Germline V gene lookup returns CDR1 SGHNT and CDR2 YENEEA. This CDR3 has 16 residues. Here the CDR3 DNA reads TGTGCCAGCAGCCCAAGACCTAGTAGCTCCTACAATGAACAGTTCCTC. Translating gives CASSPRPSSSYNEQFL.

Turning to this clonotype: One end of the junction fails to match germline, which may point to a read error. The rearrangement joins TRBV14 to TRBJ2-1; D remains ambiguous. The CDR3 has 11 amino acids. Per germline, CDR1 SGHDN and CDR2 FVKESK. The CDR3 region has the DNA TGTGCCTGCAGCCCTTTCCATGAGCAGTTCTTC. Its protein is CACSPFHEQFF.

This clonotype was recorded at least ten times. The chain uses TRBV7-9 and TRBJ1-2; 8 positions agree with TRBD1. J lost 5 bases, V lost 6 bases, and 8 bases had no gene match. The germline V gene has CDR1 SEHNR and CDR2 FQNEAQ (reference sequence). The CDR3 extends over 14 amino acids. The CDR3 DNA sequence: TGTGCCAGCAGTACGACAGGGGACCTATATGGCTACACCTTC. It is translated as CASSTTGDLYGYTF.

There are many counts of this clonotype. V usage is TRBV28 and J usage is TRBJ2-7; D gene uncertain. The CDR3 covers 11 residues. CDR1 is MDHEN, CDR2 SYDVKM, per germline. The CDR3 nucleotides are TGTGTCACTGGCGACTCCTACGAGCAGTACTTC. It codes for CVTGDSYEQYF.

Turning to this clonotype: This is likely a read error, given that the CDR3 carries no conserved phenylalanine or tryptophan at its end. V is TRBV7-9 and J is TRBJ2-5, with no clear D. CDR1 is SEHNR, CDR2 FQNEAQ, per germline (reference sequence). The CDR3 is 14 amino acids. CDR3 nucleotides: TGTTCCAGTAGCTTAGCTCCCGCGCAAGAGACCCAGTACTTA. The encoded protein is CSSSLAPAQETQYL.

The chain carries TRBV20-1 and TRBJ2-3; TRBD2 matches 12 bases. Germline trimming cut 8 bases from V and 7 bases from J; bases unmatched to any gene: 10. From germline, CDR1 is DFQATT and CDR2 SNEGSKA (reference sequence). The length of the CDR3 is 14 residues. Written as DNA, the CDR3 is TGCAGTACGGCAACCGGGACTAGCGGGTATACGCAGTATTTT. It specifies CSTATGTSGYTQYF.

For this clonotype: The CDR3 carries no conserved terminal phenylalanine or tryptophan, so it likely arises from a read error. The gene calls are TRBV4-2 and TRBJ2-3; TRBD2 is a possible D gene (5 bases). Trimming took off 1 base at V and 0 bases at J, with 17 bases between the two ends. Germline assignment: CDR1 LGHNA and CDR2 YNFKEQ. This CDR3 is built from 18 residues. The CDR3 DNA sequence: TGTGCCAGCAGCCAAGTGGTCACGGCTAGCTATAGCACAGATACGCAGTATCTT. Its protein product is CASSQVVTASYSTDTQYL.

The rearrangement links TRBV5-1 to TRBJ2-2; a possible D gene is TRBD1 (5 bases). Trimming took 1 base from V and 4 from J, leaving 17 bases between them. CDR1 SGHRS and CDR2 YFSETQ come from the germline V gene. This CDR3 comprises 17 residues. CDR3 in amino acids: CASSLQGSVVATGELFF. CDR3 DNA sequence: TGCGCCAGCAGCTTGCAGGGATCAGTCGTTGCCACCGGGGAGCTGTTTTTT.